The clone carrying this T cell receptor (beta chain) occurred many times. This entry belongs to a study of regulatory T cells in long-lasting Graves disease. Building the TCR beta libraries relied on iRepertoire HTBI primers, and CDR3 regions underwent Arm-PCR. TCRdb redid the calling of the multiplex PCR reads with MiXCR, one entry per CDR3 protein. The table shows about 440,000 distinct CDR3 sequences, with around 14% occurring only once. This CDR3 contains 16 residues. Germline V gene sequence: CDR1 SNHLY, CDR2 FYNNEI. Between the trimmed V and J ends, which lost 9 bases and 1 base, there was a span of 21 bases. Time point noted: newly diagnosed GD, antithyroid drugs for less than 3 months. PBMC RNA served as the TCR library source. The sample also formed part of further work on T cells in Graves' hyperthyroidism and ophthalmopathy.

This specimen consisted of peripheral blood mononuclear cells (PBMCs), obtained at new diagnosis, from a patient treated with antithyroid drugs. The sequence was collected from a woman aged 25 to 39 with Graves disease. The gene calls are TRBV2 and TRBJ1-1, with D maybe TRBD1 (5 bases). The DNA of the CDR3 is TGTGCCAGATACAACGAGGGAGGACAAAAGAACACTGAAGCTTTCTTT. Translation: CARYNEGGQKNTEAFF.